This record looks at one T cell receptor beta chain sequence and its context. Its antigen is not identified. Germline V gene data show CDR1 as SGHDN and CDR2 as FVKESK. This CDR3 contains 21 residues. Trimming left V 3 bases short and J 1 base short, with 25 bases between. This sample was included in a study of OX40 agonist ivuxolimab in advanced cancers. About the study: Under the entry rules, prior anti-PD-1, anti-PD-L1 or anti-CTLA-4 therapy was allowed, and approximately 40% had some. Three patients, one with hepatocellular carcinoma and two with cutaneous melanoma, responded partially. Points from the study as a whole: Expanded peripheral T-cell antigen specificity went undetermined. Among the lowest levels of clonal expansion were found in partial responders at 0.1-3.0 mg/kg.

Some clones are missing from TCRdb's copy, which holds only in-frame ones; the method was immunoSEQ multiplex PCR. The sample yields around 83,000 clones, about 90% seen once. The J gene is TRBJ2-6, the V gene TRBV14; possible D gene TRBD1, 5 bases. The sequences come from CD4+ or CD8+ T cells sorted from blood, collected in a trial of the OX40 agonist ivuxolimab. This TCR came from an adult with an advanced solid tumor such as melanoma, head and neck, liver or kidney cancer. CDR3 region: CASSQLPLGAGGVSGANVLTF. The CDR3 coding sequence is TGTGCCAGCAGCCAGCTGCCCTTAGGGGCTGGTGGAGTATCTGGGGCCAACGTCCTGACTTTC. Full variable domain (rest looked up from reference TRBV14 and TRBJ2-6): EAGVTQFPSHSVIEKGQTVTLRCDPISGHDNLYWYRRVMGKEIKFLLHFVKESKQDESGMPNNRFLAERTGGTYSTLKVQPAELEDSGVYFCASSQLPLGAGGVSGANVLTFGAGSRLTVL.